This T cell receptor (beta chain) comes out of a study of T cells in Graves' hyperthyroidism and ophthalmopathy. Study-wide results and caveats: Most thyroid-expanded clonotypes above 0.001 were also found in blood.

CDR1 SGHRS and CDR2 YFSETQ come from the germline V gene. V dropped 4 bases and J dropped 0; count of bases not matched to a gene: 13. The CDR3 is made up of 18 amino acids. This clonotype was found a few times. Antigen unknown. TCR beta CDR3 regions were amplified from RNA. The HTBI primer set drove a first-round RT-PCR of the TCR CDR3. TCRdb ran MiXCR on the multiplex PCR reads and lists one entry per CDR3 protein. Of around 690,000 distinct CDR3 sequences detected, approximately 15% appear once; the ten largest clones hold 15% to 17%. The chain has TRBV5-1 and TRBJ2-1, with 7 bases fitting TRBD1. The sequence came from a man aged 45-65 years with Graves' hyperthyroidism. The sample consisted of blood. CDR3 sequence (DNA): TGCGCCAGCAGCCCACGCCCTACCGGGACAGACTCCTACAATGAGCAGTTCTTC. It translates to CASSPRPTGTDSYNEQFF.